Each of the 11 T cell receptor beta chains below was sequenced from the same sample in a study of blood T cell repertoires in COVID-19. The table came from immunoSEQ multiplex PCR; TCRdb's copy has only in-frame clones and leaves some out. Seen here are approximately 300,000 clones, over 75% observed once, and the top ten hold more than 6%. Material for sequencing was peripheral blood. The receptors were gathered from a woman aged 25 to 39 with COVID-19, enrolled during active disease.

The V and J genes are TRBV5-1 and TRBJ2-1; D perhaps matches TRBD2 (5 bases). With 4 bases removed from V and 6 bases from J, the gap between germline ends came to 14 bases. CDR3 size: 14 residues. Germline V gene sequence: CDR1 SGHRS, CDR2 YFSETQ. The CDR3 region is CASSIQLDPNEQFF. The CDR3 bases are TGCGCCAGCAGCATACAACTAGATCCCAATGAGCAGTTCTTC.

A few counts support this clone. The CDR3 protein is CATSDRTAQETQYF. The DNA of the CDR3 is TGTGCCACCAGTGATCGGACAGCTCAAGAGACCCAGTACTTC. V gene TRBV24-1 combines with J gene TRBJ2-5; tentative D call: TRBD1 (6 bases). Per germline, CDR1 KGHDR and CDR2 SFDVKD. V lost 3 bases and J 2 bases, leaving 9 bases between the germline ends. The CDR3 spans 14 residues.

This clone appeared once. J is TRBJ1-1 and V is TRBV6-6, with a weak D call TRBD1 (5 bases). V was clipped by 2 bases and J by 2 bases, with 9 bases between them. The CDR3 covers 14 residues. CDR1 and CDR2 from the germline V gene are MNHNY and SVGAGI (reference sequence). The CDR3 loop is CASSYGRANTEAFF. For the CDR3, the DNA is TGTGCCAGCAGTTACGGCAGGGCTAACACTGAAGCTTTCTTT.

In DNA, the CDR3 is TGTGCCAGCAGCCGGACTAGCGGGAGGTTCACCGGGGAGCTGTTTTTT. Residues: CASSRTSGRFTGELFF. V and J are TRBV5-6 and TRBJ2-2, with 14 nucleotides matching TRBD2. The CDR3 sequence is 16 residues long. The junction had 3 bases not matched to a gene; V was cut back by 4 bases and J by 4 bases. Germline V CDR1 and CDR2: SGHDT, YYEEEE.

V and J are TRBV27 and TRBJ2-3, with D tentatively TRBD2 (5 bases). This CDR3 has 14 amino acids. The V gene lost 4 bases and the J gene lost 2 bases, with 10 bases spanning the gap. Germline lookup yields CDR1 MNHEY and CDR2 SMNVEV (reference sequence). CDR3 DNA sequence: TGTGCCAGCAGTTATGAGCGGCCCACAGATACGCAGTATTTT. Protein product: CASSYERPTDTQYF.

The chain employs TRBV4-1 and TRBJ1-1, with D perhaps TRBD1 (5 bases). The V gene lost 3 bases and the J gene lost 4 bases, with 12 bases spanning the gap. Germline CDR1 and CDR2: MGHRA and YSYEKL. This CDR3 is built from 14 residues. CDR3 sequence reads: CASSHIGRGTEAFF. CDR3 coding DNA: TGCGCCAGCAGCCACATCGGGAGGGGCACTGAAGCTTTCTTT.

J is TRBJ2-1 and V is TRBV5-1; D unclear. V was shortened by 0 bases and J by 4 bases, with 8 bases between the two germline ends. The CDR3 extends over 14 amino acids. From germline, CDR1 is SGHRS and CDR2 YFSETQ. The CDR3 spells CASSLAARYNEQFF. DNA for the CDR3: TGCGCCAGCAGCTTGGCCGCGCGGTACAATGAGCAGTTCTTC.

The chain carries TRBV6-5 and TRBJ2-2, with D perhaps matching TRBD2 (6 bases). The germline CDR1 and CDR2 sequences are MNHEY and SVGAGI. The CDR3 has 15 residues. The ends were cut back, 6 bases at V and 3 bases at J, with 14 bases in the middle. DNA for the CDR3: TGTGCCAGCAGAACTGGGGGGAGAGACACCGGGGAGCTGTTTTTT. Translation: CASRTGGRDTGELFF.

V usage is TRBV28 and J usage is TRBJ2-4; D gene unclear. The germline V gene has CDR1 MDHEN and CDR2 SYDVKM. The ends were cut back, 6 bases at V and 5 bases at J, with 5 bases in the middle. This CDR3 contains 11 residues. The CDR3 nucleotides read TGTGCCAGCAGGACACAAAACATTCAGTACTTC. As protein: CASRTQNIQYF.

This chain uses TRBV19 with TRBJ2-7, with D maybe TRBD1 (6 bases). CDR1 is LNHDA and CDR2 is SQIVND in the germline V gene (reference sequence). This CDR3 is 13 amino acids long. V lost 8 bases, J lost 1 base, and 12 bases lay in between. This chain's CDR3 is CASVGTPSYEQYF. The CDR3, as DNA: TGTGCCAGTGTAGGGACACCATCCTACGAGCAGTACTTC. Full variable domain (outside the CDR3, taken from reference TRBV19 and TRBJ2-7): DGGITQSPKYLFRKEGQNVTLSCEQNLNHDAMYWYRQDPGQGLRLIYYSQIVNDFQKGDIAEGYSVSREKKESFPLTVTSAQKNPTAFYLCASVGTPSYEQYFGPGTRLTVT.

This chain uses TRBV7-2 with TRBJ2-7; TRBD1 aligns across 10 bases. V was clipped by 1 base and J by 3 bases; unmatched bases: 3. This CDR3 region has 15 residues. From germline, CDR1 is SGHTA and CDR2 FQGNSA. CDR3 DNA: TGTGCCAGCAGCTTAGGAGGGACAGGGGTCTACGAGCAGTACTTC. It specifies CASSLGGTGVYEQYF.